Listed below are T cell receptor beta chains from one sample, sequenced in a study of early T cells in non-severe SARS-CoV-2 infection. Each CDR3 protein is one row after TCRdb ran MiXCR on the 5' RACE reads. The sample consists of roughly 46,000 distinct CDR3 sequences, 7.1% of them appearing once. Sequencing was performed on whole blood. These TCRs come from an adult who was a healthcare worker with PCR-confirmed SARS-CoV-2 infection or an uninfected control (not recorded which). Each CDR3 is given with its conserved first and last residue. The D gene is left open where the match is weak. Clone size, where shown, is once, few, many, or a class for clones that have expanded.

>TRBV5-1|NA|TRBD1|TRBJ2-7
CASPSGQGASEQYF
TGCGCCAGTCCGAGCGGTCAGGGGGCGAGCGAGCAGTACTTC
>TRBV5-1|few|TRBD1|TRBJ2-7
CASSRDRSSYEQYF
TGCGCCAGCAGCCGGGACAGGAGCTCCTACGAGCAGTACTTC
>TRBV13|many|TRBD2|TRBJ2-1
CASSFGRGNEQFF
TGTGCCAGCAGCTTTGGGCGGGGGAATGAGCAGTTCTTC
>TRBV4-3|many|NA|TRBJ1-2
CASSQDPAGTNYGYTF
TGCGCCAGCAGCCAAGATCCCGCAGGGACCAACTATGGCTACACCTTC
>TRBV12-3/TRBV12-4|many|NA|TRBJ1-1
CASSPPKVGGGNTEAFF
TGTGCCAGCAGTCCACCCAAGGTCGGGGGCGGGAACACTGAAGCTTTCTTT
>TRBV3-1|NA|TRBD2|TRBJ2-3
CASSLGLAGTDTQYF
TGTGCCAGCAGTCTGGGACTAGCGGGGACAGATACGCAGTATTTT
>TRBV4-1|many|TRBD2|TRBJ2-1
CASSHRLAGRRNEQFF
TGCGCCAGCAGCCACCGACTAGCGGGGAGGAGGAATGAGCAGTTCTTC
>TRBV5-1|NA|NA|TRBJ1-4
CASSPGGDTEKLFF
TGCGCCAGCAGCCCCGGTGGGGATACGGAAAAACTGTTTTTT
>TRBV7-9|few|NA|TRBJ1-3
CASSPRDVGISGNTIYF
TGTGCCAGCAGCCCCCGGGACGTTGGGATCTCTGGAAACACCATATATTTT
>TRBV9|few|TRBD1|TRBJ1-3
CASSTKGASSFGNTIYF
TGTGCCAGCAGCACAAAGGGGGCCTCCTCCTTTGGAAACACCATATATTTT
>TRBV6-5|many|NA|TRBJ2-5
CASSRPQETQYF
TGTGCCAGCAGTCGCCCTCAAGAGACCCAGTACTTC
>TRBV25-1|NA|TRBD1|TRBJ1-6
CASSDSGGGVWSPLHF
TGTGCCAGCAGTGATTCAGGGGGCGGGGTATGGTCACCCCTCCACTTT
>TRBV10-3|few|NA|TRBJ1-4
CAISDLQGGEKLFF
TGTGCCATCAGTGACCTACAGGGAGGAGAAAAACTGTTTTTT